This entry features one T cell receptor beta chain sequence. The antigen remains unidentified. This sample was included in a study of cytomegalovirus exposure and HLA in healthy donors. At the level of the study: Sequencing of 180 million or so T cells in an earlier analysis found 100 million to 140 million unique TCR beta sequences. Study conclusions and caveats: In most subjects, TCR beta sequences reportedly gave accurate predictions of HLA-A and HLA-B alleles.

The PCR employed 60 Vbeta primers together with 13 Jbeta primers. The method was immunoSEQ multiplex PCR; TCRdb's version includes in-frame clones alone and lacks a portion of them. This listing includes about 82,000 clones. The V end lost 8 bases, the J end lost 0 bases, and 11 bases lay between the germline ends. This CDR3 has 13 amino acids. Germline loops: CDR1 GTSNPN, CDR2 SVGIG (reference sequence). The sequenced material came from PBMCs. This clonotype originated in a woman in her twenties or thirties in good health and CMV-seronegative. The chain employs TRBV30 and TRBJ1-3; no clear D gene. This CDR3 is CANSLGSGNTIYF. The CDR3 DNA reads TGTGCCAACAGTTTGGGCTCTGGAAACACCATATATTTT.